One sample yielded the 15 T cell receptor beta chains listed below, sequenced in a study of T cell repertoires in cytomegalovirus infection. For these TCRs, the target antigens are not known. MiXCR was run by TCRdb on the reads, yielding one entry per CDR3 protein. The sample records about 900,000 distinct CDR3 sequences, around 30% being singletons. This sample comprised cultured CD8+ T cells from PBMCs, obtained from culture after CMV antigen stimulation. The receptors were sampled from a human donor in good health (CMV status not recorded). Some clones in this sample may be carry-over from other donors' samples.

The CDR3 protein is CASSEQGANLLGYEQYF. DNA for the CDR3: TGTGCCAGCAGTGAACAGGGGGCAAATTTATTAGGCTACGAGCAGTACTTC. V gene TRBV6-1 combines with J gene TRBJ2-7; 8 bases are shared with TRBD1. Germline assignment: CDR1 MNHNS and CDR2 SASEGT. The CDR3 consists of 17 residues. Trimming cost V 2 bases and J 3 bases; bases outside gene matches: 12.

The table lists this clonotype with a few counts. The chain uses TRBV2 and TRBJ1-2, with D maybe TRBD1 (5 bases). Germline CDR1 reads SNHLY; CDR2 reads FYNNEI. Trimming cost V 8 bases and J 7 bases, with 20 bases left between them. CDR3 length: 14 amino acids. The CDR3, as DNA: TGTGCCAGCCGAGTCCAGGGTTCGGGACGTGGCTACACCTTC. Residues: CASRVQGSGRGYTF.

This sequence joins TRBV5-5 and TRBJ2-5; TRBD2 aligns across 11 bases. Germline V gene sequence: CDR1 SGHKS, CDR2 YYEKEE (reference sequence). This CDR3 region has 17 residues. V trimming: 0 bases; J trimming: 5 bases; junction bases outside the gene matches: 9. CDR3 residues: CASSLGSSGGQLETQYF. CDR3 bases: TGTGCCAGCAGCTTGGGGTCTAGCGGGGGGCAACTGGAGACCCAGTACTTC.

The chain carries TRBV7-4 and TRBJ2-2; D may be TRBD2 (5 bases). Trimming cost V 5 bases and J 4 bases, with 11 bases left between them. In germline, CDR1 is SGHVT, CDR2 SQSDAQ. The CDR3 loop spans 14 amino acids. CDR3 in DNA: TGTGCCAGCAGCGGTAACGAGGGCACCGGGGAGCTGTTTTTT. This sequence encodes CASSGNEGTGELFF.

This clonotype was counted between two and nine times. The V gene is TRBV12-3 or TRBV12-4, the J gene TRBJ1-3; TRBD1 matches at 9 bases. After removal of 7 bases from V and 0 bases from J, the junction contained 7 bases not matched to a gene. There are 16 residues in the CDR3. The CDR3 sequence is CASTRTGAYSGNTIYF. The DNA of the CDR3 is TGTGCCAGCACCCGGACAGGGGCCTACTCTGGAAACACCATATATTTT.

This clonotype was observed at least ten times. This chain joins TRBV12-3 or TRBV12-4 and TRBJ1-3; D gene uncertain. V was shortened by 5 bases and J by 4 bases, with 3 bases between the two germline ends. The CDR3 totals 11 residues. The DNA of the CDR3 is TGTGCCAGCAGTCCCGGAAACACCATATATTTT. Protein product: CASSPGNTIYF.

CDR3 loop: CASSVGSGGPNEKLFF. DNA of the CDR3: TGTGCCAGCAGTGTGGGAAGCGGGGGTCCTAATGAAAAACTGTTTTTT. The chain couples TRBV5-8 to TRBJ1-4, with a possible D match to TRBD1 (5 bases). The germline V gene has CDR1 SGHTS and CDR2 YDEGEE. This CDR3 is built from 16 residues. V gave up 5 bases and J gave up 3 bases, with 17 bases separating them.

In DNA, the CDR3 is TGTGCCAGCAGTTGGGGACTTCCAGATACGCAGTATTTT. Its protein is CASSWGLPDTQYF. This chain links TRBV27 with TRBJ2-3; D may be TRBD2 (6 bases). Germline CDR1 and CDR2: MNHEY and SMNVEV (reference sequence). V lost 4 bases and J 4 bases, leaving 9 bases between the germline ends. The CDR3 consists of 13 residues.

At least ten counts were recorded for this clonotype. The junction does not match germline at one end; this may be a read error. The rearrangement links TRBV7-7 to TRBJ2-3, with TRBD1 matching over 7 bases. The CDR3 has 15 residues. CDR1 SSHAT and CDR2 FNYEAQ come from the germline V gene (reference sequence). CDR3 in DNA: TGTGCTAGCAGCCCAGAGCTCACAGGGGCAGATACGCAGTATTTT. Translation: CASSPELTGADTQYF.

The chain couples TRBV4-1 to TRBJ1-4, with a weak D call TRBD1 (6 bases). The CDR3 covers 17 residues. V was cut by 1 base and J by 1 base, with 13 bases left in between. Germline V gene data show CDR1 as MGHRA and CDR2 as YSYEKL. DNA for the CDR3: TGCGCCAGCAGCCAAGGACCCCCGACAGGAACTAATGAAAAACTGTTTTTT. Translated, it gives CASSQGPPTGTNEKLFF.

This clonotype was counted only a few times. This chain joins TRBV6-6 and TRBJ2-5, with D uncertain. Trimming stripped 4 bases from V and 3 bases from J, with 9 bases between. This CDR3 is built from 13 residues. CDR1 is MNHNY and CDR2 is SVGAGI in the germline V gene (reference sequence). The chain's CDR3 is CASSLKGEETQYF. CDR3 nucleotide sequence: TGTGCCAGCAGTTTAAAGGGTGAAGAGACCCAGTACTTC.

The rearrangement joins TRBV15 to TRBJ2-2; unclear D gene. Germline V gene data show CDR1 as LNHNV and CDR2 as YYDKDF (reference sequence). CDR3 length equals 18 residues. Trimming stripped 0 bases from V and 0 bases from J, with 14 bases between. The CDR3: CATSRDRSRLANTGELFF. The CDR3 DNA reads as TGTGCCACCAGCAGAGATAGATCCCGACTGGCGAACACCGGGGAGCTGTTTTTT.

The chain links TRBV10-3 to TRBJ2-7; 8 bases fit TRBD1. The CDR3 is made up of 13 amino acids. V was pared by 4 bases and J by 5 bases, with 4 bases of the junction left unmatched. Germline V gene lookup returns CDR1 ENHRY and CDR2 SYGVKD. The CDR3 spells CAISGTGSDEQYF. For the CDR3, the DNA is TGTGCCATCAGTGGGACAGGGTCTGACGAGCAGTACTTC.

This clonotype was recorded at least ten times. The chain employs TRBV6-5 and TRBJ2-1; 7 bases line up with TRBD1. V lost 0 bases to trimming and J lost 4 bases; unmatched junction nucleotides: 6. The CDR3 contains 16 residues. Germline CDR1 reads MNHEY; CDR2 reads SVGAGI. CDR3: CASSYSVYRGYNEQFF. In nucleotides, the CDR3 is TGTGCCAGCAGTTACTCTGTCTACAGGGGATACAATGAGCAGTTCTTC.

This clonotype was found a few times. The J gene is TRBJ1-4, the V gene TRBV7-8, with TRBD1 identical over 8 bases. The V gene's germline CDR1 is SGHVS and CDR2 FQNEAQ. The CDR3 is 18 residues long. The ends lost 4 bases at V and 4 bases at J; junction bases unmatched: 14. CDR3: CASSSLGGGDRFNEKLFF. In nucleotides, the CDR3 is TGTGCCAGCAGCTCCCTGGGTGGGGGGGACAGGTTTAATGAAAAACTGTTTTTT.